This T cell receptor (beta chain) was documented in a study of patients and donors after allogeneic stem cell transplantation. TCRdb used MiXCR to reprocess the RT-PCR reads, holding one entry per CDR3 protein. The sample holds 80,000 to 90,000 distinct CDR3 sequences, about 48% seen once. The CDR3 has 14 amino acids. Germline CDR1 reads MDHEN; CDR2 reads SYDVKM. Trimming removed 1 base from V and 1 base from J, with 7 bases in between. The sequenced material came from blood, either unsorted or a sorted T cell fraction (not recorded which). V gene TRBV28 combines with J gene TRBJ1-1; D gene unclear. This sequence was found in a human donor who was either an allogeneic HSCT recipient or a stem cell or donor lymphocyte infusion donor (not recorded which). It is not recorded whose cells these are; they may come from a transplant donor. The CDR3 sequence: CASSLFRQNTEAFF. The CDR3 nucleotides read TGTGCCAGCAGTTTATTCCGACAGAACACTGAAGCTTTCTTT.